What follows are 31 T cell receptor beta chains derived from one specimen sequenced in a study of blood T cell repertoires in COVID-19. Measured with immunoSEQ multiplex PCR; TCRdb has only the in-frame clones, and not every one. Of roughly 100,000 clones listed, around 90% are singletons. The sample consisted of peripheral blood. The source of these receptors is a woman between 50 and 59 years old with COVID-19, enrolled during active disease.

This sequence joins TRBV7-3 and TRBJ2-1; D is perhaps TRBD2 (6 bases). The CDR3 extends over 13 amino acids. From germline, CDR1 is SGHTA and CDR2 FQGTGA. The germline V and J ends were trimmed by 5 bases and 9 bases, with 14 bases remaining between them. Here the CDR3 DNA reads TGTGCCAGCAGCCCTGGAGGGTCCAGTGAGCAGTTCTTC. Its protein is CASSPGGSSEQFF.

The J gene is TRBJ2-4, the V gene TRBV28, with 10 bases that match TRBD1. Per the germline V gene, CDR1 is MDHEN and CDR2 is SYDVKM. J lost 8 bases, V lost 3 bases, and 4 bases had no gene match. The CDR3 sequence is 14 residues long. CDR3 loop: CASSFTDRGDIQYF. DNA of the CDR3: TGTGCCAGCAGTTTTACGGACAGGGGGGACATTCAGTACTTC.

The chain has TRBV10-3 and TRBJ2-3; 10 nucleotides match TRBD2. The CDR3 is 14 residues long. V shed 11 bases, J shed 4 bases, and the junction held 9 bases outside the gene matches. Germline V gives CDR1 ENHRY, CDR2 SYGVKD. The CDR3, as DNA: TGTGCCTCACAAGCGGGGGGGCCCGCAGATACGCAGTATTTT. Protein sequence: CASQAGGPADTQYF.

The chain links TRBV6-5 to TRBJ1-5; 9 nucleotides line up with TRBD1. Trimming removed 5 bases from V and 8 bases from J; junction bases left unmatched: 4. Germline V gene data show CDR1 as MNHEY and CDR2 as SVGAGI. This CDR3 region has 13 residues. CDR3 region: CASSRDREEPQHF. Here the CDR3 DNA reads TGTGCCAGCAGTCGGGACAGGGAGGAGCCCCAGCATTTT.

The V and J genes are TRBV3-1 (or the pseudogene TRBV3-2) and TRBJ1-1; 8 bases are a match to TRBD1. The CDR3 loop spans 15 amino acids. Looked up from germline, CDR1 is LGHDT and CDR2 is YNNKEL (reference sequence). Losses at the gene ends were 1 base for V and 1 base for J; bases not matched to a gene: 2. CDR3 in DNA: TGTGCCAGCAGCCAAGTTGGGACAGGGAACACTGAAGCTTTCTTT. Protein sequence: CASSQVGTGNTEAFF.

V gene TRBV9 combines with J gene TRBJ1-5; D remains ambiguous. Germline V gene lookup returns CDR1 SGDLS and CDR2 YYNGEE. V was trimmed by 0 bases and J by 4 bases, leaving 11 bases between them. The CDR3 totals 15 residues. The CDR3 region is CASSVGGGQNQPQHF. CDR3 nucleotide sequence: TGTGCCAGCAGCGTAGGCGGAGGGCAGAATCAGCCCCAGCATTTT.

The chain joins TRBV7-2 to TRBJ2-6; no clear D gene. Germline CDR1 reads SGHTA; CDR2 reads FQGNSA. The V end lost 1 base, the J end lost 2 bases, and 12 bases lay between the germline ends. This CDR3 has 17 residues. The CDR3 DNA follows: TGTGCCAGCAGCTTAGTCATTTCAGTGGCTGGGGCCAACGTCCTGACTTTC. As protein: CASSLVISVAGANVLTF.

The chain combines TRBV3-1 (or the pseudogene TRBV3-2) with TRBJ1-1; D is unclear. This CDR3 region has 14 residues. V gave up 1 base and J gave up 1 base, with 7 bases separating them. Germline V gives CDR1 LGHDT, CDR2 YNNKEL (reference sequence). DNA for the CDR3: TGTGCCAGCAGCCAAGTACCAGGGAACACTGAAGCTTTCTTT. Protein: CASSQVPGNTEAFF.

The V call is TRBV18, the J call TRBJ1-1; unclear D gene. Germline V lookup: CDR1 KGHSH, CDR2 LQKENI. V was clipped by 4 bases and J by 1 base, with 7 bases between them. This CDR3 is 13 amino acids long. The CDR3 DNA follows: TGTGCCAGCTCACTTCACGGGAACACTGAAGCTTTCTTT. Protein sequence: CASSLHGNTEAFF.

V and J are TRBV7-2 and TRBJ2-1; the match to TRBD1 covers 9 bases. CDR3 length: 16 residues. Germline lookup yields CDR1 SGHTA and CDR2 FQGNSA. After removal of 7 bases from V and 3 bases from J, the junction contained 10 bases not matched to a gene. The CDR3 is CASINGPDRGYNEQFF. The CDR3 coding sequence is TGTGCCAGCATCAATGGCCCGGACAGGGGCTACAATGAGCAGTTCTTC.

V and J are TRBV5-8 and TRBJ1-5, with 9 bases fitting TRBD1. Germline V gene sequence: CDR1 SGHTS, CDR2 YDEGEE. The CDR3 sequence is 14 residues long. V dropped 4 bases and J dropped 5; count of bases not matched to a gene: 4. CDR3 nucleotides: TGTGCCAGCAGCCCAGGGGACAGGGATCAGCCCCAGCATTTT. Residues: CASSPGDRDQPQHF.

V and J are TRBV9 and TRBJ2-3; 11 bases map to TRBD2. The V and J ends lost 4 bases and 6 bases, in that order; junction bases with no gene match: 7. Germline V gene lookup returns CDR1 SGDLS and CDR2 YYNGEE. The CDR3 totals 15 residues. The DNA for the CDR3 is TGTGCCAGCAGCCTCCGACTAGCGGGGCAGGATACGCAGTATTTT. Amino acid sequence: CASSLRLAGQDTQYF.

The table lists this clone with a few counts. The V call is TRBV18, the J call TRBJ2-3, with 13 bases lining up with TRBD2. This CDR3 spans 16 amino acids. V gave up 6 bases and J gave up 7 bases; unmatched junction bases: 10. CDR1 KGHSH and CDR2 LQKENI come from the germline V gene. Here the CDR3 DNA reads TGTGCCAGCTCTCCGGGACTAGCGGGGACCGGATATACGCAGTATTTT. It encodes CASSPGLAGTGYTQYF.

This chain connects TRBV24-1 to TRBJ2-3; D ambiguous. This CDR3 comprises 11 residues. The germline V gene encodes CDR1 KGHDR and CDR2 SFDVKD. Trimming stripped 9 bases from V and 2 bases from J, with 5 bases between. The CDR3 protein is CATGNTDTQYF. CDR3 nucleotide sequence: TGTGCCACCGGCAACACAGATACGCAGTATTTT.

The gene calls are TRBV19 and TRBJ1-2; 8 nucleotides line up with TRBD1. The CDR3 extends over 14 amino acids. Trimming took 4 bases from V and 5 from J; bases not matched to a gene: 6. Germline V gives CDR1 LNHDA, CDR2 SQIVND (reference sequence). CDR3 region: CASSTRTGMYGYTF. The DNA of the CDR3 is TGTGCCAGTAGTACAAGGACAGGGATGTATGGCTACACCTTC.

CDR3: CAWSVGDYYGYTF. The CDR3 DNA reads TGTGCCTGGAGTGTGGGGGACTACTATGGCTACACCTTC. The chain has TRBV30 and TRBJ1-2, with D perhaps TRBD1 (5 bases). V lost 0 bases and J 3 bases, leaving 8 bases between the germline ends. This CDR3 comprises 13 residues. Germline CDR1 reads GTSNPN; CDR2 reads SVGIG (reference sequence).

CDR3 region: CASIEGTVMNTEAFF. CDR3 in DNA: TGTGCCAGCATCGAAGGGACAGTCATGAACACTGAAGCTTTCTTT. The rearrangement joins TRBV2 to TRBJ1-1, with TRBD1 matching over 7 bases. The V and J ends lost 7 bases and 0 bases, in that order; junction bases with no gene match: 8. The CDR3 loop spans 15 amino acids. Germline CDR1 is SNHLY and CDR2 is FYNNEI.

The chain is built from TRBV30 and TRBJ1-5; D may be TRBD1 (5 bases). The germline V gene has CDR1 GTSNPN and CDR2 SVGIG (reference sequence). This CDR3 comprises 14 residues. Trimming took 3 bases from V and 3 from J, leaving 12 bases between them. CDR3: CAWSGGTFNQPQHF. CDR3 in DNA: TGTGCCTGGAGCGGAGGGACCTTCAATCAGCCCCAGCATTTT.

The chain carries TRBV27 and TRBJ1-1, with 8 positions matching TRBD1. Germline loops: CDR1 MNHEY, CDR2 SMNVEV (reference sequence). V lost 6 bases to trimming and J lost 2 bases; unmatched junction nucleotides: 14. The CDR3 runs 17 residues. The CDR3 here is CASRPGLTGAINTEAFF. CDR3 nucleotide sequence: TGTGCCAGCAGACCAGGGCTGACAGGGGCCATAAACACTGAAGCTTTCTTT.

V is TRBV10-2 and J is TRBJ1-4; perhaps TRBD1 as D (6 bases). This CDR3 spans 12 amino acids. Germline V gene sequence: CDR1 WSHSY, CDR2 SAAADI. V lost 2 bases and J 10 bases, leaving 8 bases between the germline ends. The CDR3 DNA follows: TGCGCCAGCAGTGAGCTAGGGGGAAAACTGTTTTTT. Translated, it gives CASSELGGKLFF.

This clone showed up just a few times. This chain joins TRBV6-5 and TRBJ2-5; 9 bases line up with TRBD1. This CDR3 contains 13 residues. Germline-derived CDR1 and CDR2 are MNHEY and SVGAGI. V was pared by 8 bases and J by 5 bases, with 6 bases of the junction left unmatched. In DNA, the CDR3 is TGTGCCAGCCGCGGGACAGGGAGGGAGACCCAGTACTTC. Amino acid sequence: CASRGTGRETQYF.

The chain carries TRBV2 and TRBJ2-3; weak D call: TRBD2 (5 bases). Per the germline V gene, CDR1 is SNHLY and CDR2 is FYNNEI. The length of the CDR3 is 14 residues. With 6 bases removed from V and 7 bases from J, the gap between germline ends came to 17 bases. The CDR3 DNA is TGTGCCAGCAGGCGGGTCAACTTTGAGAATACGCAGTATTTT. Its protein product is CASRRVNFENTQYF.

J is TRBJ1-2 and V is TRBV7-3; the match to TRBD1 covers 8 bases. CDR3 length: 13 residues. Trimming cost V 5 bases and J 5 bases; bases outside gene matches: 4. The germline V gene encodes CDR1 SGHTA and CDR2 FQGTGA. CDR3 DNA: TGTGCCAGCAGCGACGGGACAGGTTATGGCTACACCTTC. Translation: CASSDGTGYGYTF.

V and J are TRBV14 and TRBJ1-1; 11 bases are shared with TRBD1. The CDR3 loop spans 20 amino acids. V lost 1 base and J lost 1; bases outside the gene matches: 14. The V gene's germline CDR1 is SGHDN and CDR2 FVKESK. The CDR3 sequence: CASSQGQDWDRGVPNTEAFF. In DNA form, the CDR3 reads TGTGCCAGCAGCCAAGGGCAGGATTGGGACAGGGGGGTCCCGAACACTGAAGCTTTCTTT.

The chain joins TRBV5-4 to TRBJ2-5; TRBD2 agrees at 7 bases. The germline gives CDR1 SGHNT, CDR2 YYREEE (reference sequence). The CDR3 totals 14 residues. With 4 bases clipped from V and 5 bases from J, the junction kept 8 bases outside the gene matches. This chain's CDR3 is CASSRMTSYETQYF. As DNA, the CDR3 is TGTGCCAGCAGCCGAATGACTAGCTACGAGACCCAGTACTTC.

This sequence joins TRBV27 and TRBJ2-2, with TRBD2 matching over 9 bases. J lost 7 bases, V lost 6 bases, and 6 bases had no gene match. The germline V gene encodes CDR1 MNHEY and CDR2 SMNVEV (reference sequence). CDR3 length: 14 amino acids. CDR3 DNA sequence: TGTGCCAGCAGGCACATAGCGGGGGACGGGGAGCTGTTTTTT. Translated: CASRHIAGDGELFF.

This sequence joins TRBV24-1 and TRBJ1-5; possible D gene TRBD1, 5 bases. Per the germline V gene, CDR1 is KGHDR and CDR2 is SFDVKD. This CDR3 comprises 14 residues. With 7 bases removed from V and 5 bases from J, the gap between germline ends came to 14 bases. The CDR3 loop reads CATRAAPGDQPQHF. The CDR3 DNA reads as TGTGCCACCAGGGCGGCCCCGGGGGATCAGCCCCAGCATTTT.

This clone was recorded once. The V gene is TRBV2, the J gene TRBJ1-1, with D uncertain. The CDR3 runs to 12 residues. Trimming shortened V by 6 bases and J by 7 bases, and 12 bases separated the two germline ends. Germline CDR1 is SNHLY and CDR2 is FYNNEI. CDR3 protein: CASRDGEDEAFF. The CDR3 DNA sequence: TGTGCCAGCAGGGACGGGGAAGATGAAGCTTTCTTT.

The rearrangement uses TRBV7-9 and TRBJ1-5; 10 nucleotides match TRBD1. Trimming at V came to 2 bases and at J to 7 bases, leaving 14 bases not matched to a gene. The germline V gene encodes CDR1 SEHNR and CDR2 FQNEAQ (reference sequence). The CDR3 runs 18 residues. CDR3 loop: CASSLPDRGQAIGQPQHF. CDR3 bases: TGTGCCAGCAGCTTACCCGACAGGGGGCAGGCGATAGGCCAGCCCCAGCATTTT.

This clone appeared once. The V and J genes are TRBV19 and TRBJ1-3; 7 nucleotides line up with TRBD1. This CDR3 is built from 17 residues. V gave up 1 base and J gave up 0 bases; unmatched junction bases: 6. Germline values: CDR1 LNHDA, CDR2 SQIVND (reference sequence). This CDR3 reads CASSIGRDRVSGNTIYF. DNA of the CDR3: TGTGCCAGTAGTATAGGTCGGGACAGAGTCTCTGGAAACACCATATATTTT.

V and J are TRBV4-1 and TRBJ1-5; 8 bases line up with TRBD1. CDR3 length: 14 residues. The ends lost 1 base at V and 5 bases at J; junction bases unmatched: 1. Per germline, CDR1 MGHRA and CDR2 YSYEKL. CDR3 nucleotides: TGCGCCAGCAGCCAAGGACAGGGGCATCAGCCCCAGCATTTT. This gives the protein CASSQGQGHQPQHF.